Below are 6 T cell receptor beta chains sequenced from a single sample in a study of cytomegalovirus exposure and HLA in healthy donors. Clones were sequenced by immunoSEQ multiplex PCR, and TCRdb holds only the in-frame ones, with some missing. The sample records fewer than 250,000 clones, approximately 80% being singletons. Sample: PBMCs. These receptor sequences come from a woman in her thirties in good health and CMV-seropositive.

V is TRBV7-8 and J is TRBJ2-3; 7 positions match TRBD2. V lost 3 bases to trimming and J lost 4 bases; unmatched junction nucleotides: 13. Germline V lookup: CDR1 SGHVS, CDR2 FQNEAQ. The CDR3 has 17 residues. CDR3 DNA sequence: TGTGCCAGCAGCTTGATCGGGGCGGGAGATTTCGCAGATACGCAGTATTTT. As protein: CASSLIGAGDFADTQYF. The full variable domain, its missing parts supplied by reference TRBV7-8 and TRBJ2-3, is GAGVSQSPRYKVAKRGQDVALRCDPISGHVSLFWYQQALGQGPEFLTYFQNEAQLDKSGLPSDRFFAERPEGSVSTLKIQRTQQEDSAVYLCASSLIGAGDFADTQYFGPGTRLTVL.

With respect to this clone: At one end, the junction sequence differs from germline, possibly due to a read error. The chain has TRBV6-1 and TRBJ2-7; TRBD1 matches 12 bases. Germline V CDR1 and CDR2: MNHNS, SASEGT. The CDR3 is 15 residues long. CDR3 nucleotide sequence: TGTGCCAGCAGCGAAGGGACAGGGGGCCCCTACGAGCAGTACTTC. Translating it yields CASSEGTGGPYEQYF.

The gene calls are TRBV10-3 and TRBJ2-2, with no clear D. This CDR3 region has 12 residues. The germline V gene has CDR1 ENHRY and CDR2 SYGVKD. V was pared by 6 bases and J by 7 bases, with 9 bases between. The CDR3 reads CAIRVLSGELFF. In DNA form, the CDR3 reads TGTGCCATCAGGGTCCTCAGCGGGGAGCTGTTTTTT.

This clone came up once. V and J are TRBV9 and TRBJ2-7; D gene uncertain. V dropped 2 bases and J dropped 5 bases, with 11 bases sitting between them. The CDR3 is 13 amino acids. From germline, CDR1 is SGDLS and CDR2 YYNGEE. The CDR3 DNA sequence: TGTGCCAGCAGCGTCTCTACTCTGGACGAGCAGTACTTC. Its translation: CASSVSTLDEQYF.

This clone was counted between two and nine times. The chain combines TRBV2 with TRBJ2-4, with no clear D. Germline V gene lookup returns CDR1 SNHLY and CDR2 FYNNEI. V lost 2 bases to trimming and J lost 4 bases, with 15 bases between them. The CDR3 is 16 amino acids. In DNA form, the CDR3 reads TGTGCCAGCAGTGAACTTTGGACGGTGGGAAAAAACATTCAGTACTTC. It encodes CASSELWTVGKNIQYF. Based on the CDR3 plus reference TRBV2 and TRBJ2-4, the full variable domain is EPEVTQTPSHQVTQMGQEVILRCVPISNHLYFYWYRQILGQKVEFLVSFYNNEISEKSEIFDDQFSVERPDGSNFTLKIRSTKLEDSAMYFCASSELWTVGKNIQYFGAGTRLSVL.

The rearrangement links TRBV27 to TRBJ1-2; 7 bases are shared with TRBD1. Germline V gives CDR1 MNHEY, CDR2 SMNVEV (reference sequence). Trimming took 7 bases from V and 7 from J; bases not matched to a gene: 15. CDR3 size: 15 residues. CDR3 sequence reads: CASTETSQAGGGYTF. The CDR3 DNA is TGTGCCAGCACCGAAACGAGTCAGGCAGGGGGTGGCTACACCTTC.